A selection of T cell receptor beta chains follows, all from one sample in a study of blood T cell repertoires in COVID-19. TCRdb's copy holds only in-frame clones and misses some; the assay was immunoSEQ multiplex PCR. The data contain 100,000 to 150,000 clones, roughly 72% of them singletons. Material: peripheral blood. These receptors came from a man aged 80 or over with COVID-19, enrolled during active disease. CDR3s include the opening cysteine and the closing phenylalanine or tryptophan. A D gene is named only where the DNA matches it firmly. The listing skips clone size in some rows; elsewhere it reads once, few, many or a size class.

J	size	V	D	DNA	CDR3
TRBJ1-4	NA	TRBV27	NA	TGTGCCAGCAGTTTAAGCGGGGCCAACCTGTTTTTT	CASSLSGANLFF
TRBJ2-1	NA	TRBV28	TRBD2	TGTGCCAGCACCGGGGTTAGCGGGAGGGTGGGCAATGAGCAGTTCTTC	CASTGVSGRVGNEQFF
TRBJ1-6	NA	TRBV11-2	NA	TGTGCCAGCAGCTTTTGGCGCGGAGATTCACCCCTCCACTTT	CASSFWRGDSPLHF
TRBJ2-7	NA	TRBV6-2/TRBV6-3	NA	TGTGCCAGCAGTTACTCGGACAGATCTCACTACGAGCAGTACTTC	CASSYSDRSHYEQYF
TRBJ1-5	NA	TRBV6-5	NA	TGTGCCAGCAGGGGCGGCGGAGGTCAGCCCCAGCATTTT	CASRGGGGQPQHF
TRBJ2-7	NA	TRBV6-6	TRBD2	TGTGCCAGCAGCGTAGCGGGAGGGTCCGGCTACGAGCAGTACTTC	CASSVAGGSGYEQYF
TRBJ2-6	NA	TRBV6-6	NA	TGTGCCAGCAGCAGAAGCTCTGGGGCCAACGTCCTGACTTTC	CASSRSSGANVLTF
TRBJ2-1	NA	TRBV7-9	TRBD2	TGTGCCAGCAGCTTAGGCCTCGGGGGGAGGAATGAGCAGTTCTTC	CASSLGLGGRNEQFF
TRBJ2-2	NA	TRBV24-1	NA	TGTGCCACCAGTGATTTGCGGGGGACCGGGGAGCTGTTTTTT	CATSDLRGTGELFF
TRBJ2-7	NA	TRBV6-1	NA	TGTGCCAGCAGTGAATGGGGCCGATCCTACGAGCAGTACTTC	CASSEWGRSYEQYF
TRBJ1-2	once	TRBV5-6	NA	TGTGCCAGCAGCTTGGCCTCGGGGAATGGCTACACCTTC	CASSLASGNGYTF